This note documents a single T cell receptor (beta chain) sequence. Its specificity is unknown. The sample belongs to a study of graft-versus-host responses after intestinal transplantation. About the study: Transplant recipients had multivisceral, liver-intestinal, or isolated intestinal grafts. Tacrolimus plus steroids were given to all recipients for roughly 3 years, preceded by anti-thymocyte globulin induction.

Regarding the study as a whole: Early HvG declines after transplant were associated with peak circulating GvH clone levels. Within allografts, high graft-versus-host to host-versus-graft clonal ratios were seen among patients with graft-donor T cell macrochimerism.

This CDR3 has 15 residues. Trimming cost V 6 bases and J 0 bases, with 12 bases left between them. Germline V gene sequence: CDR1 MDHEN, CDR2 SYDVKM. The table came from immunoSEQ multiplex PCR; TCRdb's copy has only in-frame clones and leaves some out. This sample has roughly 120,000 clones; roughly 91% occur once, and the top ten carry over 0.1%. The input for sequencing was unstimulated CD4+ T cells sorted from spleen or lymph node cells, taken before intestinal transplant. The TCR comes from a human donor who received an intestinal transplant. The chain joins TRBV28 to TRBJ2-1; D remains unclear. The CDR3 DNA sequence: TGTGCCAGCAGATTGAGGACGAGCTCCTACAATGAGCAGTTCTTC. Its protein is CASRLRTSSYNEQFF.